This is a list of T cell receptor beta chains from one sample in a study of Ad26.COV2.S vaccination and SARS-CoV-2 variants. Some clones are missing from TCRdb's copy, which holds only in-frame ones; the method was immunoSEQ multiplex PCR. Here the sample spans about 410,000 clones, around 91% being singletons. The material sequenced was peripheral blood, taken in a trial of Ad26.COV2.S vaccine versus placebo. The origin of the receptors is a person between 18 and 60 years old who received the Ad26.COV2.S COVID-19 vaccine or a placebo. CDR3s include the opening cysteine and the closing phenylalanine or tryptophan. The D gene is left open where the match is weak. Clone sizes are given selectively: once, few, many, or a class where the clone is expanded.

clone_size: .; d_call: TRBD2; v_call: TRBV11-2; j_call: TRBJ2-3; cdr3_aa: CASSLGRTSGPDTQYF; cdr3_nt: TGTGCCAGCAGCTTAGGCCGGACTAGCGGGCCGGATACGCAGTATTTT
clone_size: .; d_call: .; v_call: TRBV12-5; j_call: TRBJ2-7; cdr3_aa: CASGLVLGQDHYEQYF; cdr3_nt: TGTGCTAGTGGTTTGGTACTTGGGCAGGATCACTACGAGCAGTACTTC
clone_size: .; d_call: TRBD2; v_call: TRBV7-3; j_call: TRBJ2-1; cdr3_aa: CASSDSGRASEQFF; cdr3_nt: TGTGCCAGCAGCGATAGCGGGAGGGCCAGTGAGCAGTTCTTC
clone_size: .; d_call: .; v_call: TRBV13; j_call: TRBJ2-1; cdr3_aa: CASSLLRPLESGDEQFF; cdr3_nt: TGTGCCAGCAGCCTACTAAGGCCGTTAGAGAGCGGCGATGAGCAGTTCTTC
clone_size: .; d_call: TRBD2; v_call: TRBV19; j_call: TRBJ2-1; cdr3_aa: CASSMGLGKGNEQFF; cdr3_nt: TGTGCCAGTAGTATGGGACTAGGAAAGGGCAATGAGCAGTTCTTC
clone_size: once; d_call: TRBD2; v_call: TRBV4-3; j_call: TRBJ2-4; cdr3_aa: CASSQDFLAGGNIQYF; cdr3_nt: TGCGCCAGCAGCCAAGATTTTCTAGCGGGGGGGAACATTCAGTACTTC
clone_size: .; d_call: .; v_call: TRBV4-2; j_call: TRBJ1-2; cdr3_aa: CASSQAEGRQEGYTF; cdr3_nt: TGTGCCAGCAGCCAGGCGGAGGGACGGCAAGAGGGCTACACCTTC
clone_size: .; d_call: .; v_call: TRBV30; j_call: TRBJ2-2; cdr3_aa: CAWSGRARELFF; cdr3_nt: TGTGCCTGGAGTGGAAGGGCCAGGGAGCTGTTTTTT
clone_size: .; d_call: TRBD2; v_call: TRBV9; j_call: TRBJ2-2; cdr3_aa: CASSVGLAGGFGTGELFF; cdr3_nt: TGTGCCAGCAGCGTGGGACTAGCGGGAGGTTTTGGCACCGGGGAGCTGTTTTTT
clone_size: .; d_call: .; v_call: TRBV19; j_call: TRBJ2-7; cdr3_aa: CASSTQRYYEQYF; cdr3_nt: TGTGCCAGTAGTACGCAGCGATACTACGAGCAGTACTTC
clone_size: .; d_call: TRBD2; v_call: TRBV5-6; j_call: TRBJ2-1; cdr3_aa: CASSLAGTGGTTGEQFF; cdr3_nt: TGTGCCAGCAGCCTAGCGGGGACGGGAGGTACCACGGGGGAGCAGTTCTTC
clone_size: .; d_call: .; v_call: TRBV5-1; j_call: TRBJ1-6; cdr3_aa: CASSLGNSDRPPLHF; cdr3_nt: TGCGCCAGCAGCTTGGGGAACTCTGATAGGCCACCCCTCCACTTT
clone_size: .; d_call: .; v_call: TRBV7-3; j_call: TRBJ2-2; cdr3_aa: CASSLMGRGNTGELFF; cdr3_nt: TGTGCCAGCAGCTTAATGGGCAGGGGAAACACCGGGGAGCTGTTTTTT
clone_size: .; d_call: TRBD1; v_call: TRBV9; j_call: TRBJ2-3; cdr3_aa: CASSETGFRDTQYF; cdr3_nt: TGTGCCAGCAGCGAGACAGGGTTCAGAGATACGCAGTATTTT
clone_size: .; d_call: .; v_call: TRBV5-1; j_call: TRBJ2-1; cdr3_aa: CASSTDSYNEQFF; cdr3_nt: TGCGCCAGCAGCACGGACAGCTACAATGAGCAGTTCTTC
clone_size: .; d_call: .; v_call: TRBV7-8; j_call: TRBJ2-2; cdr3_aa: CASSLAENTGELFF; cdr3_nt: TGTGCCAGCAGCTTAGCGGAGAACACCGGGGAGCTGTTTTTT
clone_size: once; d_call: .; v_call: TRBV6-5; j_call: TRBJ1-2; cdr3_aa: CASTPGPTYGYTF; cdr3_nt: TGTGCCAGCACCCCGGGTCCAACGTATGGCTACACCTTC